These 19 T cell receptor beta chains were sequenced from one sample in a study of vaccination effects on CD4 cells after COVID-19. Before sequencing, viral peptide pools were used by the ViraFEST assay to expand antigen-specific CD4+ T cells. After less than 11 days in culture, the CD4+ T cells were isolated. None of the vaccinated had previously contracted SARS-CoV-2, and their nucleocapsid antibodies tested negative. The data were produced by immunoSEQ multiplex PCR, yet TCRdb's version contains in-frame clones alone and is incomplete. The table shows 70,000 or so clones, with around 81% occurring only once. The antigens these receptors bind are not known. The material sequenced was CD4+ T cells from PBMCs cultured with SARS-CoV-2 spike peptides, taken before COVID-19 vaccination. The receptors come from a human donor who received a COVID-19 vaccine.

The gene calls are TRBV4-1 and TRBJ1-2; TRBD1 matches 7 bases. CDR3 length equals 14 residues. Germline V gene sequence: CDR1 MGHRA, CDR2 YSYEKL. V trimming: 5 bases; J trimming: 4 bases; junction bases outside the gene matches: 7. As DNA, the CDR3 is TGCGCCAGCAGCTCTACAGGGGAGAGCTATGGCTACACCTTC. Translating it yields CASSSTGESYGYTF.

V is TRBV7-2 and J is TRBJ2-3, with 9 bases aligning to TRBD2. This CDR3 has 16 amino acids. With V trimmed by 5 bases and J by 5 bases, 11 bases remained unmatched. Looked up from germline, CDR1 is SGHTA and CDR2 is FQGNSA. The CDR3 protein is CASSPGGLAGIDTQYF. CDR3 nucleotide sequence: TGTGCCAGCAGCCCGGGGGGGCTAGCGGGGATAGATACGCAGTATTTT. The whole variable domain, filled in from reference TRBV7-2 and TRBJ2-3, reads GAGVSQSPSNKVTEKGKDVELRCDPISGHTALYWYRQSLGQGLEFLIYFQGNSAPDKSGLPSDRFSAERTGGSVSTLTIQRTQQEDSAVYLCASSPGGLAGIDTQYFGPGTRLTVL.

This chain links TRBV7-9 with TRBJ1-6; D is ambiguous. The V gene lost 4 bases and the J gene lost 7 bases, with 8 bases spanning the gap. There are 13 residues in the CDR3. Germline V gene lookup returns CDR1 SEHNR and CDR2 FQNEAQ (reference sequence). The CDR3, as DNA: TGTGCCAGCAGCTCGGATGTGAATTCACCCCTCCACTTT. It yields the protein CASSSDVNSPLHF.

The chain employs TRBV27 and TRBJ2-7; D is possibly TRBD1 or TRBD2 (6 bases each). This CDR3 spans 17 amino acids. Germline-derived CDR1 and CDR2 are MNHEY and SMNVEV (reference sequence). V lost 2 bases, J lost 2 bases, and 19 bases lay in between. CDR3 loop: CASSLRDGSGEAYEQYV. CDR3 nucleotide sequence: TGTGCCAGCAGTTTAAGGGACGGGTCAGGGGAGGCCTACGAGCAGTACGTC.

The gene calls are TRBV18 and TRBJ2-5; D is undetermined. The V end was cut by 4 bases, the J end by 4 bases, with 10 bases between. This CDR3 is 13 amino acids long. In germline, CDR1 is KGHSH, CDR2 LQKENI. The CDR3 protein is CASSLGFGETQYF. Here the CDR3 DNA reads TGTGCCAGCTCACTAGGGTTCGGAGAGACCCAGTACTTC. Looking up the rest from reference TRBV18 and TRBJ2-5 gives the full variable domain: NAGVMQNPRHLVRRRGQEARLRCSPMKGHSHVYWYRQLPEEGLKFMVYLQKENIIDESGMPKERFSAEFPKEGPSILRIQQVVRGDSAAYFCASSLGFGETQYFGPGTRLLVL.

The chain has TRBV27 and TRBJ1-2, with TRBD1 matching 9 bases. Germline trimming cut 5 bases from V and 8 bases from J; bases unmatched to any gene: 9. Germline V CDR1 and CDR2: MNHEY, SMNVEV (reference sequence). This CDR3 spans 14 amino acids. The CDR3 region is CASSPGQGQEGYTF. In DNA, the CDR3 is TGTGCCAGCAGTCCGGGACAGGGTCAAGAGGGCTACACCTTC.

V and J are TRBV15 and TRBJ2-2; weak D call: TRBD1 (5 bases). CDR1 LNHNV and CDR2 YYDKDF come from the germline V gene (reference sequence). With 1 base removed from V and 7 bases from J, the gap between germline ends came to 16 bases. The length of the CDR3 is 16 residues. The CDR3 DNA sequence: TGTGCCACCAGCAGAGGTCAGGGTTTAATGAACGGGGAGCTGTTTTTT. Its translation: CATSRGQGLMNGELFF.

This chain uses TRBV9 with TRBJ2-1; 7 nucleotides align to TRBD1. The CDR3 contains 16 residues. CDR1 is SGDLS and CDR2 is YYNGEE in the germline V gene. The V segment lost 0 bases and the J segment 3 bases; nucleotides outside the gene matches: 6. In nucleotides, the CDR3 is TGTGCCAGCAGCGTAGGAAGGGGGCCCCGCTACAATGAGCAGTTCTTC. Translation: CASSVGRGPRYNEQFF. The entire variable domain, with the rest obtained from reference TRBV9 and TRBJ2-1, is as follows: DSGVTQTPKHLITATGQRVTLRCSPRSGDLSVYWYQQSLDQGLQFLIQYYNGEERAKGNILERFSAQQFPDLHSELNLSSLELGDSALYFCASSVGRGPRYNEQFFGPGTRLTVL.

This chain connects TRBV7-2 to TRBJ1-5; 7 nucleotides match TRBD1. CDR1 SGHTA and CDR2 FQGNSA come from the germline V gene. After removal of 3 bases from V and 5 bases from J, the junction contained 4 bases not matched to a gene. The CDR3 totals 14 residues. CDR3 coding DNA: TGTGCCAGCAGCTTTGGGACAGTCTATCAGCCCCAGCATTTT. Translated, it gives CASSFGTVYQPQHF.

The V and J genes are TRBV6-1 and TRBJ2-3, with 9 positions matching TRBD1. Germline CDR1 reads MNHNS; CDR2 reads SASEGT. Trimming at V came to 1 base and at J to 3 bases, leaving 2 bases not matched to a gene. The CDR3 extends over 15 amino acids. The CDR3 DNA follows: TGTGCCAGCAGTGAAGGGACAGGGGAAACAGATACGCAGTATTTT. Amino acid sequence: CASSEGTGETDTQYF.

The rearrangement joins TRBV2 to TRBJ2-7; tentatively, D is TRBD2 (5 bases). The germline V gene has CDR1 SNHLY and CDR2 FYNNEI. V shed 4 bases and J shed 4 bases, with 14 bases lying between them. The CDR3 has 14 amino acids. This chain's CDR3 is CASSVGRTGYEQYV. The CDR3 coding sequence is TGTGCCAGCAGTGTGGGCAGGACGGGGTACGAGCAGTACGTC.

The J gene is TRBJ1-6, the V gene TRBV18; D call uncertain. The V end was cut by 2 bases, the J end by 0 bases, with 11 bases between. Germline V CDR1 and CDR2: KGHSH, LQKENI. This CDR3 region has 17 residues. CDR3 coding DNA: TGTGCCAGCTCACCAGGGCAGCAAAGCTCCTATAATTCACCCCTCCACTTT. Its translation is CASSPGQQSSYNSPLHF.

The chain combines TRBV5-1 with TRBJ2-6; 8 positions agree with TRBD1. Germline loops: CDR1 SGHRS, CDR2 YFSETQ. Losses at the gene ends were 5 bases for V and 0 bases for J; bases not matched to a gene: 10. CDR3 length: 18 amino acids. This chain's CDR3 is CASRRQGAKVSGANVLTF. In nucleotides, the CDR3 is TGCGCCAGCAGACGTCAGGGGGCTAAGGTCTCTGGGGCCAACGTCCTGACTTTC.

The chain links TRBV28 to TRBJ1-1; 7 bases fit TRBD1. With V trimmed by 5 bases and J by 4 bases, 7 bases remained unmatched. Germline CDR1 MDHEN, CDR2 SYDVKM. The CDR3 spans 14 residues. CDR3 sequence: CASSVRQGRTEAFF. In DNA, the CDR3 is TGTGCCAGCAGTGTCCGACAGGGACGCACTGAAGCTTTCTTT.

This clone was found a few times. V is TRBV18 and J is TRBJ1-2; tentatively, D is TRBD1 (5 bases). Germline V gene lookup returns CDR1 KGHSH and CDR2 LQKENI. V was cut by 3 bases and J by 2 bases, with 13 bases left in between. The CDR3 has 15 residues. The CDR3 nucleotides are TGTGCCAGCTCACCGTCCCAGGGTGGCAACTATGGCTACACCTTC. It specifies CASSPSQGGNYGYTF.

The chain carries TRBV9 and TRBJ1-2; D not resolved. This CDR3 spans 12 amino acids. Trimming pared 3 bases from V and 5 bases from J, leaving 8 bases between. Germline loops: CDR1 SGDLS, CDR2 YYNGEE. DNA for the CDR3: TGTGCCAGCAGCGAAGCAGAGTATGGCTACACCTTC. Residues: CASSEAEYGYTF.

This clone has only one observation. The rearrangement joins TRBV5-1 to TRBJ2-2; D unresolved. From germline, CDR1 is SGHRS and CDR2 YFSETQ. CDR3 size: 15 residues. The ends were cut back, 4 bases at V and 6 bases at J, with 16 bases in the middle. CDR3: CASSPYSDVAGELFF. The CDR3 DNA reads TGCGCCAGCAGCCCCTACTCGGACGTCGCCGGGGAGCTGTTTTTT.

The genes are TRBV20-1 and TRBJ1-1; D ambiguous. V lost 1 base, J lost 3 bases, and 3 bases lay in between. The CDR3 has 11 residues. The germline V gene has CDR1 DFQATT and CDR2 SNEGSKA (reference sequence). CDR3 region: CSARVDTEAFF. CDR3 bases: TGCAGTGCTAGAGTTGACACTGAAGCTTTCTTT.

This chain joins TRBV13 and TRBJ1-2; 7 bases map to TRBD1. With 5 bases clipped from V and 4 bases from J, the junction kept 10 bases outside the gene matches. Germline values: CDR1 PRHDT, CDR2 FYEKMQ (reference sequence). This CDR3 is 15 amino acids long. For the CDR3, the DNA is TGTGCCAGCAGCCAAAACTCCGGGACAGCCTATGGCTACACCTTC. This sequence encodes CASSQNSGTAYGYTF.